A single sample gave rise to the 2 T cell receptor beta chains below, sequenced in a study of PD-1 blockade in classical Hodgkin lymphoma. TCRdb's copy holds only in-frame clones and misses some; the assay was immunoSEQ multiplex PCR. The sample includes 90,000 to 100,000 clones, 80% to 95% of them seen just once. Relapse was seen in all patients after autologous stem cell transplantation, and brentuximab vedotin exposure was variable. Source: peripheral blood mononuclear cells (PBMCs), taken at baseline. The receptors were gathered from a human donor with classical Hodgkin lymphoma.

The genes are TRBV9 and TRBJ2-5; possible D gene TRBD2, 5 bases. The CDR3 has 11 residues. The germline V and J ends were trimmed by 7 bases and 5 bases, with 9 bases remaining between them. From germline, CDR1 is SGDLS and CDR2 YYNGEE. The CDR3 bases are TGTGCCAGCGGGCGCGGGGAGACCCAGTACTTC. Amino acid sequence: CASGRGETQYF.

This CDR3 is CASSIIPGQGSDTQYF. The DNA for the CDR3 is TGTGCCAGCAGCATCATACCGGGACAGGGGTCAGATACGCAGTATTTT. V gene TRBV7-2 combines with J gene TRBJ2-3, with 10 bases that match TRBD1. There are 16 residues in the CDR3. Looked up from germline, CDR1 is SGHTA and CDR2 is FQGNSA. The ends lost 5 bases at V and 4 bases at J; junction bases unmatched: 9.